These 5 T cell receptor beta chains were all obtained from the same sample, sequenced in a study of human T cells and chemical hapten exposure. Time point in this sample: patch test 1, 2 weeks after DPC sensitization. The sample's treatment: therapeutic diphenylcyclopropenone sensitization with weekly scalp DPC. MiXCR was run by TCRdb on the RACE reads, yielding one entry per CDR3 protein. The sample includes 45,000 to 60,000 distinct CDR3 sequences, 9.3% of them seen just once. The sequencing used whole blood, collected in connection with sensitization to the hapten diphenylcyclopropenone (DPC). The source of these receptors is a middle-aged woman with alopecia areata. Some clones in this sample may be carry-over from other donors' samples.

This chain uses TRBV28 with TRBJ1-5, with 7 bases identical to TRBD1. The CDR3 extends over 14 amino acids. V lost 2 bases to trimming and J lost 4 bases; unmatched junction nucleotides: 2. Germline V gives CDR1 MDHEN, CDR2 SYDVKM. The CDR3 spells CASSLRGPNQPQHF. DNA for the CDR3: TGTGCCAGCAGTTTAAGGGGGCCGAATCAGCCCCAGCATTTT. The whole variable domain, remainder taken from reference TRBV28 and TRBJ1-5, is DVKVTQSSRYLVKRTGEKVFLECVQDMDHENMFWYRQDPGLGLRLIYFSYDVKMKEKGDIPEGYSVSREKKERFSLILESASTNQTSMYLCASSLRGPNQPQHFGDGTRLSIL.

In this sample, this clonotype turned up a few times. This chain uses TRBV4-1 with TRBJ1-6, with D uncertain. The V and J ends lost 0 bases and 7 bases respectively, with 10 bases between them. There are 15 residues in the CDR3. Per the germline V gene, CDR1 is MGHRA and CDR2 is YSYEKL. CDR3 bases: TGCGCCAGCAGCCAAGACGTCGCCCCGAATTCACCCCTCCACTTT. Amino acids: CASSQDVAPNSPLHF.

This clonotype was recorded many times. The chain uses TRBV6-2 or TRBV6-3 and TRBJ1-5; D might be TRBD1 (6 bases). Germline V gene data show CDR1 as MNHEY and CDR2 as SVGEGT. Trimming stripped 3 bases from V and 0 bases from J, with 21 bases between. The CDR3 consists of 19 residues. CDR3 DNA: TGTGCCAGCAGTTATTGGGCCTCCGGGGACATCCATAGCAATCAGCCCCAGCATTTT. Amino acids: CASSYWASGDIHSNQPQHF.

V is TRBV18 and J is TRBJ1-2, with TRBD1 matching over 7 bases. Trimming took 3 bases from V and 5 from J; bases not matched to a gene: 12. From germline, CDR1 is KGHSH and CDR2 LQKENI. The CDR3 loop spans 16 amino acids. DNA for the CDR3: TGTGCCAGCTCACCCGCATCGGACAGGCCGGGATATGGCTACACCTTC. Translating gives CASSPASDRPGYGYTF.

This clonotype was counted at least ten times. This sequence joins TRBV28 and TRBJ1-6, with TRBD1 as a possible D gene (5 bases). This CDR3 region has 14 residues. CDR1 and CDR2 from the germline V gene are MDHEN and SYDVKM. V was cut by 4 bases and J by 7 bases, with 11 bases left in between. The CDR3 nucleotides are TGTGCCAGCAGTTCGGGGGGAACAAATTCACCCCTCCACTTT. Amino acid sequence: CASSSGGTNSPLHF. The whole variable domain, remainder taken from reference TRBV28 and TRBJ1-6, is DVKVTQSSRYLVKRTGEKVFLECVQDMDHENMFWYRQDPGLGLRLIYFSYDVKMKEKGDIPEGYSVSREKKERFSLILESASTNQTSMYLCASSSGGTNSPLHFGNGTRLTVT.